Following are 11 T cell receptor beta chains from one sample sequenced in a study of response to subunit inactivated influenza vaccine. Using its own MiXCR run on the RT-PCR reads, TCRdb lists one record per CDR3 protein. The data contain about 650,000 distinct CDR3 sequences, around a sixth of them singletons. The sequencing used PBMCs from blood, collected roughly 12 days after vaccination. The receptors originated from a man in his forties or fifties who received an inactivated influenza vaccine.

This clonotype has more than one count but fewer than ten. The J gene is TRBJ1-1, the V gene TRBV7-2; D remains unclear. Trimming took off 1 base at V and 1 base at J, with 7 bases between the two ends. Germline V lookup: CDR1 SGHTA, CDR2 FQGNSA. The CDR3 has 14 amino acids. The CDR3 bases are TGTGCCAGCAGCTTAGGTTATGGGAACACTGAAGCTTTCTTT. Its translation: CASSLGYGNTEAFF.

V is TRBV5-5 and J is TRBJ1-1; 7 bases are a match to TRBD1. With 5 bases clipped from V and 1 base from J, the junction kept 8 bases outside the gene matches. Germline V gene data show CDR1 as SGHKS and CDR2 as YYEKEE (reference sequence). The CDR3 extends over 15 amino acids. The CDR3 bases are TGTGCCAGCAGGATACAGGGGTCGGGGAACACTGAAGCTTTCTTT. Translating gives CASRIQGSGNTEAFF.

Regarding this clonotype: At one boundary the junction diverges from the germline segment, which might be a read error. V is TRBV4-3 and J is TRBJ2-2; TRBD2 is a possible D gene (6 bases). This CDR3 spans 19 amino acids. The V gene's germline CDR1 is LGHNA and CDR2 YSLEER. In nucleotides, the CDR3 is TGCGCCAGCAGCCAAGATCCCATCCCCCTCCAGGAGGGCACCGGGGAGCCGTTTTTT. It encodes CASSQDPIPLQEGTGEPFF.

In its sample, this clonotype was seen a few times. The chain joins TRBV7-2 to TRBJ1-3; D gene ambiguous. Germline assignment: CDR1 SGHTA and CDR2 FQGNSA. Trimming left V 2 bases short and J 0 bases short, with 11 bases between. The CDR3 sequence is 16 residues long. CDR3 in DNA: TGTGCCAGCAGCTTAAGCCAGCCAAGCTCTGGAAACACCATATATTTT. This encodes CASSLSQPSSGNTIYF.

The rearrangement uses TRBV7-6 and TRBJ1-1, with a weak D call TRBD1 (6 bases). Deletions cut 1 base from V and 7 bases from J, with 13 bases between. The CDR3 sequence is 14 residues long. CDR1 and CDR2 (germline): SGHVS, FNYEAQ. DNA of the CDR3: TGTGCCAGCAGCTTAGTGGGGGAAGGGGGTGAAGCTTTCTTT. This codes for CASSLVGEGGEAFF.

This chain connects TRBV4-1 to TRBJ2-1; possible D gene TRBD2, 6 bases. CDR3 length: 13 residues. Per germline, CDR1 MGHRA and CDR2 YSYEKL. Trimming shortened V by 2 bases and J by 9 bases, and 11 bases separated the two germline ends. The CDR3 DNA reads as TGCGCCAGCAGCCAACCACTAGCTCTTGAGCAGTTCTTC. Translation gives CASSQPLALEQFF.

This clonotype was detected only a few times. This chain joins TRBV20-1 and TRBJ1-6; D remains ambiguous. Germline V gene data show CDR1 as DFQATT and CDR2 as SNEGSKA (reference sequence). Trimming left V 0 bases short and J 17 bases short, with 11 bases between. The CDR3 totals 11 residues. CDR3 DNA sequence: TGCAGTGCTAGAGAGGACTGGGGAATCCACTTT. Translated, it gives CSAREDWGIHF.

The sample holds a few counts of this clonotype. The V and J genes are TRBV5-1 and TRBJ2-2, with D unclear. This CDR3 comprises 15 residues. The V and J ends lost 0 bases and 3 bases respectively, with 9 bases between them. CDR1 and CDR2 (germline): SGHRS, YFSETQ. The CDR3 here is CASSLEAQHTGELFF. For the CDR3, the DNA is TGCGCCAGCAGCTTGGAGGCACAGCACACCGGGGAGCTGTTTTTT. The variable domain in full, completed from reference TRBV5-1 and TRBJ2-2, reads KAGVTQTPRYLIKTRGQQVTLSCSPISGHRSVSWYQQTPGQGLQFLFEYFSETQRNKGNFPGRFSGRQFSNSRSEMNVSTLELGDSALYLCASSLEAQHTGELFFGEGSRLTVL.

J is TRBJ1-2 and V is TRBV20-1, with D perhaps matching TRBD1 (5 bases). Trimming took off 0 bases at V and 5 bases at J, with 13 bases between the two ends. Germline values: CDR1 DFQATT, CDR2 SNEGSKA (reference sequence). The CDR3 has 14 amino acids. CDR3 loop: CSARDRRQSYGYTF. The CDR3 region has the DNA TGCAGTGCTAGAGACCGGAGACAGTCGTATGGCTACACCTTC.

This clonotype occurred a few times. This chain uses TRBV11-2 with TRBJ1-4, with D unclear. This CDR3 has 18 amino acids. V was trimmed by 6 bases and J by 0 bases, leaving 20 bases between them. Germline lookup yields CDR1 SGHAT and CDR2 FQNNGV. This chain's CDR3 is CASRLGLRKRTTNEKLFF. In DNA form, the CDR3 reads TGTGCCAGCAGGTTGGGGTTGCGTAAGCGAACAACTAATGAAAAACTGTTTTTT.

This clonotype was recorded many times. The rearrangement uses TRBV12-3 or TRBV12-4 and TRBJ2-5, with D perhaps matching TRBD1 (6 bases). The CDR3 runs to 16 residues. V lost 1 base to trimming and J lost 0 bases, with 12 bases between them. This CDR3 is CASSLVPGQYQETQYF. CDR3 coding DNA: TGTGCCAGCAGTTTAGTACCTGGACAGTACCAAGAGACCCAGTACTTC.